One sample yielded the 31 T cell receptor beta chains listed below, sequenced in a study of regulatory T cells in long-lasting Graves disease. The authors built TCR beta libraries using iRepertoire HTBI primers and Arm-PCR of CDR3 regions. TCRdb called the multiplex PCR reads again in MiXCR, with one record for every CDR3 protein. The table lists hundreds of thousands of distinct CDR3 sequences, around 21% of them singletons. As for time point: persistent/refractory GD, antithyroid drugs over 5 years with positive TRAb. Extracted PBMC RNA gave rise to the TCR library. Specimen: peripheral blood mononuclear cells (PBMCs), collected when the disease was refractory, from a patient treated with antithyroid drugs. The receptors here all came from a female donor with Graves disease.

In its sample, this clonotype was seen many times. The gene calls are TRBV7-9 and TRBJ1-2; D is unresolved. V lost 1 base, J lost 6 bases, and 9 bases lay in between. The CDR3 consists of 13 residues. Germline CDR1 is SEHNR and CDR2 is FQNEAQ (reference sequence). CDR3 in DNA: TGTGCCAGCAGCTTAGAGCTGTGGCATGGCTACACCTTC. This codes for CASSLELWHGYTF. Using reference TRBV7-9 and TRBJ1-2 for the parts outside the CDR3, the full variable domain is DTGVSQNPRHKITKRGQNVTFRCDPISEHNRLYWYRQTLGQGPEFLTYFQNEAQLEKSRLLSDRFSAERPKGSFSTLEIQRTEQGDSAMYLCASSLELWHGYTFGSGTRLTVV.

The chain employs TRBV14 and TRBJ1-2, with D possibly matching TRBD1 (6 bases). Germline CDR1 is SGHDN and CDR2 is FVKESK. Trimming took off 4 bases at V and 2 bases at J, with 14 bases between the two ends. The CDR3 spans 15 residues. DNA of the CDR3: TGTGCCAGCAGCCCCCTCACAGGGATAAACTATGGCTACACCTTC. Translation gives CASSPLTGINYGYTF.

This clonotype was seen at least ten times. The chain joins TRBV5-1 to TRBJ1-1; D is uncertain. Per germline, CDR1 SGHRS and CDR2 YFSETQ. This CDR3 has 14 residues. Trimming left V 0 bases short and J 3 bases short, with 9 bases between. CDR3 residues: CASSLEAGYTEAFF. CDR3 sequence (DNA): TGCGCCAGCAGCTTGGAGGCAGGTTACACTGAAGCTTTCTTT.

This clonotype came up a few times. The J gene is TRBJ1-4, the V gene TRBV4-3, with D uncertain. Germline V gene sequence: CDR1 LGHNA, CDR2 YSLEER. V lost 0 bases, J lost 0 bases, and 8 bases lay in between. CDR3 size: 16 residues. The CDR3 spells CASSQEVFATNEKLFF. The CDR3 bases are TGCGCCAGCAGCCAAGAGGTCTTCGCAACTAATGAAAAACTGTTTTTT.

Concerning this clonotype itself: The germline gene is not matched at one end of the junction; a read error may be the cause. V and J are TRBV27 and TRBJ1-3; D not resolved. This CDR3 region has 16 residues. CDR1 is MNHEY, CDR2 SMNVEV, per germline (reference sequence). CDR3 bases: TGTGCCAGCAGTCCCGGTGGGTTAGCGTCTGGAAACACCTTATATTTT. Amino acids: CASSPGGLASGNTLYF.

The chain is built from TRBV7-9 and TRBJ1-6; D gene unclear. CDR3 length equals 14 residues. Trimming stripped 7 bases from V and 7 bases from J, with 14 bases between. From germline, CDR1 is SEHNR and CDR2 FQNEAQ (reference sequence). CDR3 nucleotides: TGTGCCAGCACCGTCGTAGGGTTCAATTCACCCCTCCACTTT. Protein sequence: CASTVVGFNSPLHF.

This clonotype was seen a few times. The chain joins TRBV10-3 to TRBJ2-4; no clear D. V lost 3 bases and J lost 0, with 3 bases in between. The CDR3 contains 13 residues. From germline, CDR1 is ENHRY and CDR2 SYGVKD. The CDR3 region has the DNA TGTGCCATCAGTGACCTAGCCAAAAACATTCAGTACTTC. Its translation: CAISDLAKNIQYF.

The V call is TRBV9, the J call TRBJ2-2; D gene ambiguous. The length of the CDR3 is 14 residues. From germline, CDR1 is SGDLS and CDR2 YYNGEE. V lost 6 bases and J lost 7, with 16 bases in between. CDR3 amino acids: CASNILPLGGELFF. In nucleotides, the CDR3 is TGTGCCAGCAACATTCTGCCGTTAGGCGGGGAGCTGTTTTTT.

This clonotype was counted a few times. V and J are TRBV9 and TRBJ2-7; 8 bases fit TRBD2. Trimming removed 3 bases from V and 4 bases from J; junction bases left unmatched: 6. The germline CDR1 and CDR2 sequences are SGDLS and YYNGEE. The CDR3 sequence is 14 residues long. This chain's CDR3 is CASSAGLAAYEQYF. In DNA, the CDR3 is TGTGCCAGCAGCGCCGGACTAGCTGCTTACGAGCAGTACTTC.

In this sample, this clonotype turned up a few times. The chain is built from TRBV6-1 and TRBJ1-3; no clear D gene. CDR1 is MNHNS and CDR2 is SASEGT in the germline V gene. The CDR3 runs 14 residues. V lost 5 bases and J 1 base, leaving 9 bases between the germline ends. CDR3 in amino acids: CASSPSDSGNTIYF. The CDR3 region has the DNA TGTGCCAGCAGTCCATCCGATTCTGGAAACACCATATATTTT.

For the CDR3, the DNA is TGCAGCGTTATTCACCTGGGGGACATAGTGAACACTGAAGCTTTCTTT. It is translated as CSVIHLGDIVNTEAFF. The genes are TRBV29-1 and TRBJ1-1; maybe TRBD1 (6 bases). Germline-derived CDR1 and CDR2 are SQVTM and ANQGSEA. This CDR3 region has 16 residues. Trimming left V 5 bases short and J 0 bases short, with 19 bases between. Full variable domain (outside the CDR3, taken from reference TRBV29-1 and TRBJ1-1): SAVISQKPSRDICQRGTSLTIQCQVDSQVTMMFWYRQQPGQSLTLIATANQGSEATYESGFVIDKFPISRPNLTFSTLTVSNMSPEDSSIYLCSVIHLGDIVNTEAFFGQGTRLTVV.

The CDR3 sequence: CASSLLGLAAYEQYF. Here the CDR3 DNA reads TGTGCCAGCAGCTTATTGGGACTAGCGGCCTACGAGCAGTACTTC. The chain combines TRBV7-9 with TRBJ2-7; 11 bases agree with TRBD2. Per germline, CDR1 SEHNR and CDR2 FQNEAQ (reference sequence). The V and J ends lost 2 bases and 2 bases, in that order; junction bases with no gene match: 2. The CDR3 is 15 amino acids.

The chain carries TRBV15 and TRBJ2-1, with TRBD2 matching over 9 bases. After removal of 2 bases from V and 7 bases from J, the junction contained 9 bases not matched to a gene. The germline V gene encodes CDR1 LNHNV and CDR2 YYDKDF (reference sequence). CDR3 length equals 16 residues. DNA of the CDR3: TGTGCCACCAGCAGACGAGGGGGCGGGAGGGGTAATGAGCAGTTCTTC. It specifies CATSRRGGGRGNEQFF.

This clonotype was detected many times. The chain recombines TRBV28 with TRBJ1-5; D is unresolved. The CDR3 loop spans 10 amino acids. V shed 8 bases and J shed 7 bases, with 6 bases lying between them. The germline V gene has CDR1 MDHEN and CDR2 SYDVKM. The CDR3 region has the DNA TGTGCCAGCGGGGAACAGCCCCAGCATTTT. Translation gives CASGEQPQHF.

This clonotype has a count of ten or more. The CDR3 coding sequence is TGTGCCAGCAGCGCAACAGGGGACGGAACTGAAGCTTTCTTT. This sequence encodes CASSATGDGTEAFF. The chain joins TRBV5-6 to TRBJ1-1, with 7 bases identical to TRBD1. Unmatched junction bases numbered 8, after V lost 4 bases and J lost 5 bases. The CDR3 totals 14 residues. Per the germline V gene, CDR1 is SGHDT and CDR2 is YYEEEE.

Regarding this clonotype: A much bigger clone sits one base away, suggesting this may be a read error. V usage is TRBV3-1 and J usage is TRBJ2-7; 14 bases are shared with TRBD2. V was pared by 2 bases and J by 12 bases, with 12 bases of the junction left unmatched. The CDR3 is made up of 16 amino acids. The germline gives CDR1 LGHDT, CDR2 YNNKEL (reference sequence). Here the CDR3 DNA reads TGTGCCAGCAGCCAACAACCGGGACTAGCGGGAGAGACCCGGTACTTC. Its protein is CASSQQPGLAGETRYF.

The sample holds many counts of this clonotype. The V call is TRBV7-2, the J call TRBJ2-5; 9 nucleotides agree with TRBD2. The better agreement between TRBJ2-1 and the DNA end casts doubt on the J call. There are 16 residues in the CDR3. Germline V CDR1 and CDR2: SGHTA, FQGNSA. The CDR3 coding sequence is TGTGCCAGCAGCTCAATTAGCGGGGGCGCCTACAATGAGCAGTTCTTC. This codes for CASSSISGGAYNEQFF.

The chain joins TRBV28 to TRBJ2-1; possible D gene TRBD2, 5 bases. The V and J ends lost 7 bases and 6 bases respectively, with 25 bases between them. Germline CDR1 and CDR2: MDHEN and SYDVKM. CDR3 length equals 17 residues. CDR3 loop: CASTLGLAVRSGNEQFF. The CDR3 DNA follows: TGTGCCAGCACCCTCGGGCTAGCCGTCAGGTCTGGCAATGAGCAGTTCTTC.

This clonotype was recorded many times. The chain has TRBV3-1 and TRBJ2-7, with no clear D. V was trimmed by 1 base and J by 4 bases, leaving 11 bases between them. The CDR3 covers 14 residues. Germline V gene lookup returns CDR1 LGHDT and CDR2 YNNKEL (reference sequence). Here the CDR3 DNA reads TGTGCCAGCAGCCAAGCTTTGACTGTTTACGAGCAGTACTTC. Translated: CASSQALTVYEQYF.

The sample holds a few counts of this clonotype. J is TRBJ1-1 and V is TRBV7-2; D might be TRBD1 (5 bases). This CDR3 spans 16 amino acids. The germline gives CDR1 SGHTA, CDR2 FQGNSA. Between the trimmed V and J ends, which lost 3 bases and 0 bases, there was a span of 14 bases. The CDR3 nucleotides read TGTGCCAGCAGCTTCCCCGGGTCAGGGATGAACACTGAAGCTTTCTTT. Amino acids: CASSFPGSGMNTEAFF.

The rearrangement uses TRBV28 and TRBJ2-1; D might be TRBD1 or TRBD2, each matching 6 bases. Trimming shortened V by 6 bases and J by 2 bases, and 20 bases separated the two germline ends. Looked up from germline, CDR1 is MDHEN and CDR2 is SYDVKM. The CDR3 consists of 17 residues. The CDR3 spells CASSPLGAGPAYNEQFF. The CDR3 nucleotides read TGTGCCAGCAGCCCCCTGGGGGCGGGGCCCGCCTACAATGAGCAGTTCTTC. The whole variable domain, filled in from reference TRBV28 and TRBJ2-1, reads DVKVTQSSRYLVKRTGEKVFLECVQDMDHENMFWYRQDPGLGLRLIYFSYDVKMKEKGDIPEGYSVSREKKERFSLILESASTNQTSMYLCASSPLGAGPAYNEQFFGPGTRLTVL.

This clonotype was observed at least ten times. The chain carries TRBV5-8 and TRBJ1-2; D gene unclear. With 0 bases removed from V and 0 bases from J, the gap between germline ends came to 12 bases. Germline V lookup: CDR1 SGHTS, CDR2 YDEGEE. The CDR3 spans 16 residues. CDR3 residues: CASSLEVGLANYGYTF. The CDR3 DNA sequence: TGTGCCAGCAGCTTGGAAGTCGGCTTAGCTAACTATGGCTACACCTTC.

The table lists this clonotype with many counts. A much larger clone is a single base away; this may be a read error. This rearrangement joins TRBV7-9 to TRBJ1-1; 7 nucleotides agree with TRBD1. V gave up 4 bases and J gave up 5 bases; unmatched junction bases: 4. Germline V lookup: CDR1 SEHNR, CDR2 FQNEAQ (reference sequence). The CDR3 runs 13 residues. The CDR3 region has the DNA TGTGCCAGCAGCTACAGGGGAAGGACTGAAGCTTTCTTT. This codes for CASSYRGRTEAFF.

This clonotype was counted at least ten times. The chain employs TRBV24-1 and TRBJ2-2, with D tentatively TRBD2 (6 bases). V was pared by 3 bases and J by 2 bases, with 15 bases between. The CDR3 is made up of 17 amino acids. Per germline, CDR1 KGHDR and CDR2 SFDVKD. For the CDR3, the DNA is TGTGCCACCAGTGATCATCGGGGGAAGATCAACACCGGGGAGCTGTTTTTT. This sequence encodes CATSDHRGKINTGELFF.

The sample holds many counts of this clonotype. CDR3 sequence (DNA): TGTGCCAGCTCACCCGGAACAAATCAGCCCCAGCATTTT. Translated: CASSPGTNQPQHF. The V gene is TRBV19, the J gene TRBJ1-5; D gene ambiguous. Germline CDR1 is LNHDA and CDR2 is SQIVND (reference sequence). V was pared by 9 bases and J by 4 bases, with 13 bases between. The CDR3 covers 13 residues.

There are a few counts of this clonotype. The chain uses TRBV20-1 and TRBJ2-7, with D unclear. CDR3 length: 13 amino acids. Deletions cut 3 bases from V and 2 bases from J, with 11 bases between. CDR1 is DFQATT and CDR2 is SNEGSKA in the germline V gene (reference sequence). CDR3 DNA sequence: TGCAGTGCTAGGCACCCCTCGGCCTACGAGCAGTACTTC. Translated, it gives CSARHPSAYEQYF.

This clonotype was seen only a few times. The rearrangement links TRBV13 to TRBJ1-1, with D maybe TRBD1 (5 bases). This CDR3 has 16 amino acids. Germline CDR1 reads PRHDT; CDR2 reads FYEKMQ (reference sequence). V lost 4 bases and J lost 3, with 18 bases in between. This CDR3 reads CASSSRTGRRYTEAFF. The CDR3 nucleotides read TGTGCCAGCAGCTCCCGGACGGGACGTCGGTACACTGAAGCTTTCTTT.

This clonotype was found a few times. J is TRBJ2-2 and V is TRBV13, with no clear D. Germline V gene lookup returns CDR1 PRHDT and CDR2 FYEKMQ (reference sequence). This CDR3 spans 13 amino acids. V lost 6 bases, J lost 7 bases, and 12 bases lay in between. The CDR3 DNA is TGTGCCAGCAGATCCGGTTTTGGCGGGGAGCTGTTTTTT. As protein: CASRSGFGGELFF.

V and J are TRBV27 and TRBJ2-2, with a weak D call TRBD2 (6 bases). The CDR3 extends over 14 amino acids. Germline lookup yields CDR1 MNHEY and CDR2 SMNVEV (reference sequence). Trimming took off 4 bases at V and 6 bases at J, with 12 bases between the two ends. The CDR3 DNA reads TGTGCCAGCAGTTATTCGGCGGGGTCCGGGGAGCTGTTTTTT. It codes for CASSYSAGSGELFF.

This clonotype has a handful of counts. V and J are TRBV19 and TRBJ2-7; TRBD2 agrees at 11 bases. V lost 5 bases, J lost 3 bases, and 6 bases stayed unmatched. The CDR3 runs to 15 residues. Germline CDR1 reads LNHDA; CDR2 reads SQIVND (reference sequence). CDR3 coding DNA: TGTGCCAGTAGTGTCGGACTAGCGGGCTTCTACGAGCAGTACTTC. Translating gives CASSVGLAGFYEQYF.

The chain links TRBV5-1 to TRBJ2-7, with no clear D. Trimming shortened V by 4 bases and J by 2 bases, and 13 bases separated the two germline ends. Germline V CDR1 and CDR2: SGHRS, YFSETQ. The CDR3 covers 14 residues. The CDR3 spells CASSPPRIPYEQYF. The DNA for the CDR3 is TGCGCCAGCAGCCCCCCGAGGATCCCCTACGAGCAGTACTTC.